One sample yielded the 17 T cell receptor beta chains listed below, sequenced in a study of CD8 T cells in Susac syndrome. RNA in amounts of roughly 0.5 to 1 ug was reverse transcribed with random hexamers. TCRdb reanalysed the immunoSEQ multiplex PCR reads using MiXCR and keeps one entry per CDR3 protein. This table has about 250,000 distinct CDR3 sequences, roughly 95% appearing once. The sequenced sample consisted of CD4+ T cells from PBMCs. These receptors were collected from a human donor with multiple sclerosis.

This chain joins TRBV6-1 and TRBJ2-3; 10 bases align to TRBD2. Germline V gives CDR1 MNHNS, CDR2 SASEGT. This CDR3 has 16 residues. The V segment lost 6 bases and the J segment 3 bases; nucleotides outside the gene matches: 9. In DNA, the CDR3 is TGTGCCAGCAGAACCCTAGCGGGAGTTTATACAGATACGCAGTATTTT. This encodes CASRTLAGVYTDTQYF.

The rearrangement uses TRBV10-3 and TRBJ1-6; no definite D call. This CDR3 spans 13 amino acids. The V gene's germline CDR1 is ENHRY and CDR2 SYGVKD. V gave up 4 bases and J gave up 8 bases, with 9 bases separating them. This CDR3 reads CAISGGVDSPLHF. CDR3 coding DNA: TGTGCCATCAGTGGCGGAGTGGATTCACCCCTCCACTTT.

The chain couples TRBV5-1 to TRBJ2-3, with 9 bases aligning to TRBD2. The CDR3 length is 18 residues. The V segment lost 4 bases and the J segment 2 bases; nucleotides outside the gene matches: 14. Per germline, CDR1 SGHRS and CDR2 YFSETQ. CDR3 DNA sequence: TGCGCCAGCAGCCCGGCGTCGAGCGGGAGGCCTATCACAGATACGCAGTATTTT. This codes for CASSPASSGRPITDTQYF. Combining the CDR3 with reference TRBV5-1 and TRBJ2-3 gives the whole variable domain KAGVTQTPRYLIKTRGQQVTLSCSPISGHRSVSWYQQTPGQGLQFLFEYFSETQRNKGNFPGRFSGRQFSNSRSEMNVSTLELGDSALYLCASSPASSGRPITDTQYFGPGTRLTVL.

The chain couples TRBV19 to TRBJ2-2; D not certain. Germline V lookup: CDR1 LNHDA, CDR2 SQIVND (reference sequence). Trimming pared 6 bases from V and 6 bases from J, leaving 14 bases between. The CDR3 consists of 14 residues. The CDR3 DNA reads TGTGCCAGTAGCCCCTTGGGTGGGGCCGGGGAGCTGTTTTTT. Its protein product is CASSPLGGAGELFF.

Here the CDR3 DNA reads TGTGCCAGCAGTCCACCCCGTGGCGGGAGGATCGAGCAGTACGTC. It specifies CASSPPRGGRIEQYV. The V gene is TRBV12-3 or TRBV12-4, the J gene TRBJ2-7; 8 nucleotides line up with TRBD2. Trimming removed 5 bases from V and 6 bases from J; junction bases left unmatched: 12. This CDR3 contains 15 residues.

CDR3 in amino acids: CASSPKTMDSVSGNQPQHF. CDR3 in DNA: TGCGCCAGCAGTCCGAAAACCATGGACAGTGTTTCAGGGAATCAGCCCCAGCATTTT. V gene TRBV23-1 combines with J gene TRBJ1-5, with a possible D match to TRBD1 (6 bases). TRBV23-1 is marked as an open reading frame, function uncertain. This CDR3 comprises 19 residues. V gave up 4 bases and J gave up 4 bases, with 26 bases separating them.

V is TRBV6-4 and J is TRBJ2-1; TRBD2 matches at 11 bases. CDR3 length equals 16 residues. Trimming removed 5 bases from V and 4 bases from J; junction bases left unmatched: 7. Germline CDR1 reads MRHNA; CDR2 reads SNTAGT. DNA for the CDR3: TGTGCCAGCAGTCCTTTAGCGGGGGGGCCATACAATGAGCAGTTCTTC. Amino acid sequence: CASSPLAGGPYNEQFF.

The chain employs TRBV27 and TRBJ2-3, with a possible D match to TRBD2 (5 bases). Germline CDR1 is MNHEY and CDR2 is SMNVEV (reference sequence). This CDR3 comprises 14 residues. Between the trimmed V and J ends, which lost 6 bases and 2 bases, there was a span of 12 bases. The CDR3 loop reads CASSRTRTTDTQYF. CDR3 DNA sequence: TGTGCCAGCAGCCGCACTAGGACCACAGATACGCAGTATTTT.

This chain joins TRBV10-1 and TRBJ2-2, with D perhaps TRBD1 or TRBD2 (6 bases each). CDR3 length: 12 residues. The germline V gene encodes CDR1 WNHNN and CDR2 SYGVQD (reference sequence). Trimming stripped 8 bases from V and 4 bases from J, with 8 bases between. CDR3 region: CASRGPTGELFF. CDR3 DNA sequence: TGCGCCAGCCGGGGGCCCACCGGGGAGCTGTTTTTT.

The rearrangement uses TRBV20-1 and TRBJ2-5; 8 nucleotides align to TRBD1. Germline CDR1 is DFQATT and CDR2 is SNEGSKA (reference sequence). This CDR3 has 16 residues. V dropped 0 bases and J dropped 5; count of bases not matched to a gene: 11. The chain's CDR3 is CSARDWGQGAGETQYF. CDR3 in DNA: TGCAGTGCTAGAGATTGGGGGCAGGGGGCCGGGGAGACCCAGTACTTC.

In this sample, this clonotype turned up once. This chain uses TRBV28 with TRBJ2-2; no firm D call. Between the trimmed V and J ends, which lost 11 bases and 3 bases, there was a span of 10 bases. The V gene's germline CDR1 is MDHEN and CDR2 SYDVKM. The CDR3 covers 12 residues. The CDR3 DNA follows: TGTGCCGTCGGTTCGGACACCGGGGAGCTGTTTTTT. The encoded protein is CAVGSDTGELFF.

V gene TRBV5-6 combines with J gene TRBJ1-1, with unresolved D. This CDR3 has 12 residues. CDR1 and CDR2 (germline): SGHDT, YYEEEE. V lost 1 base and J lost 11, with 12 bases in between. The CDR3 protein is CASSLNNLAAFF. CDR3 DNA: TGTGCCAGCAGCTTGAATAACCTAGCGGCTTTCTTT. Based on the CDR3 plus reference TRBV5-6 and TRBJ1-1, the full variable domain is DAGVTQSPTHLIKTRGQQVTLRCSPKSGHDTVSWYQQALGQGPQFIFQYYEEEERQRGNFPDRFSGHQFPNYSSELNVNALLLGDSALYLCASSLNNLAAFFGQGTRLTVV.

This sequence joins TRBV12-5 and TRBJ2-7; TRBD2 matches at 7 bases. This CDR3 region has 15 residues. Germline V gives CDR1 LGHNT, CDR2 FRNRAP. V gave up 0 bases and J gave up 5 bases; unmatched junction bases: 7. The CDR3 sequence is CASGLVRGGIDEQYF. CDR3 sequence (DNA): TGTGCTAGTGGTTTGGTACGCGGGGGTATCGACGAGCAGTACTTC.

Only one count was recorded for this clonotype. The chain employs TRBV6-2 or TRBV6-3 and TRBJ2-1; perhaps TRBD2 as D (6 bases). The CDR3 loop spans 13 amino acids. Trimming cost V 6 bases and J 3 bases, with 9 bases left between them. Germline CDR1 and CDR2: MNHEY and SVGEGT. The CDR3 nucleotides are TGTGCCAGCAGGGATAGCGGCTACAATGAGCAGTTCTTC. It yields the protein CASRDSGYNEQFF.

This clonotype was picked up one time. This chain links TRBV10-3 with TRBJ2-1; 11 positions match TRBD2. CDR1 ENHRY and CDR2 SYGVKD come from the germline V gene. The V and J ends lost 0 bases and 5 bases, in that order; junction bases with no gene match: 3. This CDR3 has 16 amino acids. The CDR3 region has the DNA TGTGCCATCAGTGAGTCTAGCGGGGGGGCTAACAATGAGCAGTTCTTC. Its translation is CAISESSGGANNEQFF.

The chain links TRBV7-9 to TRBJ1-5; D call uncertain. Between the trimmed V and J ends, which lost 0 bases and 9 bases, there was a span of 6 bases. CDR3 length: 12 residues. Germline-derived CDR1 and CDR2 are SEHNR and FQNEAQ (reference sequence). The CDR3 loop is CASSLAGLPQHF. CDR3 nucleotides: TGTGCCAGCAGCTTAGCCGGGCTGCCCCAGCATTTT.

The chain is built from TRBV4-1 and TRBJ1-1; 8 bases align to TRBD1. Germline loops: CDR1 MGHRA, CDR2 YSYEKL. The CDR3 has 16 residues. Trimming at V came to 3 bases and at J to 0 bases, leaving 6 bases not matched to a gene. This chain's CDR3 is CASSQARDRMNTEAFF. The CDR3 DNA sequence: TGCGCCAGCAGCCAGGCCCGGGACAGGATGAACACTGAAGCTTTCTTT.